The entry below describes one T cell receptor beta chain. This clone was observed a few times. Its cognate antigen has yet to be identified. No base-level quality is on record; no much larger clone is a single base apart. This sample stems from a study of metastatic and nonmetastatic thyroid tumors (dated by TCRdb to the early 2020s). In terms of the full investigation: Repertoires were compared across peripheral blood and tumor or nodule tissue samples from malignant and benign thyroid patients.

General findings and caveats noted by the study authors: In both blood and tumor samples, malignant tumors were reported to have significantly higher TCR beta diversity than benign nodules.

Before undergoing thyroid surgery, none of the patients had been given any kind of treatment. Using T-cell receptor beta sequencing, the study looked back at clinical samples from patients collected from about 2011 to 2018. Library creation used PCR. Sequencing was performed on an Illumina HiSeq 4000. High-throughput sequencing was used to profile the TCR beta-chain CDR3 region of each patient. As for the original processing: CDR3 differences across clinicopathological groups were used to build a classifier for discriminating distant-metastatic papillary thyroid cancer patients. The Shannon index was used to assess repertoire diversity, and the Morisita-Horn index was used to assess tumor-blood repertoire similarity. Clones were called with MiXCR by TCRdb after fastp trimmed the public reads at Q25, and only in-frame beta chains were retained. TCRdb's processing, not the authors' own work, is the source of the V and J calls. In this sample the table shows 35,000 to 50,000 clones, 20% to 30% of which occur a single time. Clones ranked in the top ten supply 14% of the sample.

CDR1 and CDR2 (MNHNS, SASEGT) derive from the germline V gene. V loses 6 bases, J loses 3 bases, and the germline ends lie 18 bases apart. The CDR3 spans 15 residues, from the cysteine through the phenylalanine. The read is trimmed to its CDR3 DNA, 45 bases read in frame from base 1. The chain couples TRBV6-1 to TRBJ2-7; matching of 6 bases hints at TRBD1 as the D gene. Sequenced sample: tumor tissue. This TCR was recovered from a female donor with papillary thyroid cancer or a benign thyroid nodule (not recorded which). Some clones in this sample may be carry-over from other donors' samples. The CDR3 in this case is CASRPRTRGNYEQYF. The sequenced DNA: TGTGCCAGCAGACCCCGAACAAGGGGGAACTACGAGCAGTACTTC.